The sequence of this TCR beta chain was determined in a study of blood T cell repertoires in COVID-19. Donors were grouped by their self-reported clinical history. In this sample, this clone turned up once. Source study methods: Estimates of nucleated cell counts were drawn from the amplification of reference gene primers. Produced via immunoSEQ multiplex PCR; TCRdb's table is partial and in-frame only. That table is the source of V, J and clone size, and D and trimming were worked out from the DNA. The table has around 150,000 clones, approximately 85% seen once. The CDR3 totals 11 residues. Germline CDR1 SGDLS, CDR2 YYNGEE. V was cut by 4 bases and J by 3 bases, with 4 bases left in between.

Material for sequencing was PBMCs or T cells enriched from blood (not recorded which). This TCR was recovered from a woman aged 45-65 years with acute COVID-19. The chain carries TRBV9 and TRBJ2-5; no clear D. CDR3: CASSSEETQYF. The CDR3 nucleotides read TGTGCCAGCAGCTCAGAAGAGACCCAGTACTTC. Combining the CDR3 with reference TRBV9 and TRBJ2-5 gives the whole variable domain DSGVTQTPKHLITATGQRVTLRCSPRSGDLSVYWYQQSLDQGLQFLIQYYNGEERAKGNILERFSAQQFPDLHSELNLSSLELGDSALYFCASSSEETQYFGPGTRLLVL.